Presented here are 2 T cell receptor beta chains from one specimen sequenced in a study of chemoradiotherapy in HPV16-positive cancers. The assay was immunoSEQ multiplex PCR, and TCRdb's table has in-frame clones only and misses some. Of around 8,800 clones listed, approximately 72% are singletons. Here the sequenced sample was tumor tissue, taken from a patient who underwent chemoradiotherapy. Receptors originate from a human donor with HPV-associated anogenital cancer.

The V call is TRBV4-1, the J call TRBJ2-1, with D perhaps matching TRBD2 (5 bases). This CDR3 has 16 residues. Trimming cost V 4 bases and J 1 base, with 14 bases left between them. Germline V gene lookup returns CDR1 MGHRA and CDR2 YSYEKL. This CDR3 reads CASSPAPTSSYNEQFF. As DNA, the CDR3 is TGCGCCAGCAGCCCTGCGCCAACTAGTTCCTACAATGAGCAGTTCTTC.

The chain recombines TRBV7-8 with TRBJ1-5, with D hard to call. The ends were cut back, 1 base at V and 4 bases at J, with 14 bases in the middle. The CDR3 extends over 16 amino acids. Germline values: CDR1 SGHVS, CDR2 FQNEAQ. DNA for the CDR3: TGTGCCAGCAGCTTAGAGGGCGGGGTGGGGAATCAGCCCCAGCATTTT. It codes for CASSLEGGVGNQPQHF.